Each of the 3 T cell receptor beta chains below was sequenced from the same sample in a study of patients and donors after allogeneic stem cell transplantation. One entry per CDR3 protein, called by TCRdb with MiXCR from the RT-PCR reads. The repertoire holds approximately 200,000 distinct CDR3 sequences, with around an eighth as singletons. The sequenced sample consisted of blood, either unsorted or a sorted T cell fraction (not recorded which). The receptors originated from a human donor who was either an allogeneic HSCT recipient or a stem cell or donor lymphocyte infusion donor (not recorded which). It is not recorded whose cells these are; they may come from a transplant donor.

This clonotype has a count of ten or more. The gene calls are TRBV2 and TRBJ1-5; D may be TRBD1 (6 bases). The CDR3 extends over 15 amino acids. The V end lost 0 bases, the J end lost 7 bases, and 13 bases lay between the germline ends. The germline gives CDR1 SNHLY, CDR2 FYNNEI. The CDR3 nucleotides are TGTGCCAGCAGTGAAGCGGGGAGGGGGAGGCAGCCCCAGCATTTT. Encoded protein: CASSEAGRGRQPQHF.

This rearrangement joins TRBV6-2 or TRBV6-3 to TRBJ1-4; D remains unclear. CDR3 length: 15 residues. The germline V gene has CDR1 MNHEY and CDR2 SVGEGT. V gave up 6 bases and J gave up 0 bases, with 11 bases separating them. CDR3 protein: CASSRDGATNEKLFF. The CDR3 bases are TGTGCCAGCAGCAGAGACGGCGCAACTAATGAAAAACTGTTTTTT.

The table lists this clonotype with a few counts. The J gene is TRBJ2-3, the V gene TRBV7-2; D is ambiguous. This CDR3 is 13 amino acids long. The ends were cut back, 6 bases at V and 2 bases at J, with 9 bases in the middle. Germline loops: CDR1 SGHTA, CDR2 FQGNSA. In DNA, the CDR3 is TGTGCCAGCAGACCCCAGGTCACAGATACGCAGTATTTT. This codes for CASRPQVTDTQYF.